This TCR beta chain stems from a study of T cell responses to AZD1222 COVID-19 vaccine. The germline V gene encodes CDR1 MGHRA and CDR2 YSYEKL. The CDR3 is 15 residues long. The V end was cut by 0 bases, the J end by 1 base, with 7 bases between. The table came from immunoSEQ multiplex PCR; TCRdb's copy has only in-frame clones and leaves some out. Of about 200,000 clones listed, around nine tenths were seen once; the top ten hold approximately 4%. Findings and limits, study-wide: Just 5 to 7 AZD1222 recipients tested seropositive at baseline. Epitopes outside B.1.351 and B.1.1.7 mutated regions reportedly drew nearly half of spike TCRs. There were mostly white British donors and more females than males, and clonal diversity was possibly underestimated. Sampling captured repertoires only after the peak T cell response.

A note on this clone: As yet, its antigen is unknown.

The clonotype comes from an adult who received the MenACWY meningococcal vaccine as a control. The chain carries TRBV4-1 and TRBJ1-5; D might be TRBD1 (5 bases). The sample consisted of peripheral blood, taken 28 days after the second dose of the MenACWY control vaccine. The chain's CDR3 is CASSQERGSNQPQHF. CDR3 DNA: TGCGCCAGCAGCCAAGAAAGGGGAAGCAATCAGCCCCAGCATTTT.